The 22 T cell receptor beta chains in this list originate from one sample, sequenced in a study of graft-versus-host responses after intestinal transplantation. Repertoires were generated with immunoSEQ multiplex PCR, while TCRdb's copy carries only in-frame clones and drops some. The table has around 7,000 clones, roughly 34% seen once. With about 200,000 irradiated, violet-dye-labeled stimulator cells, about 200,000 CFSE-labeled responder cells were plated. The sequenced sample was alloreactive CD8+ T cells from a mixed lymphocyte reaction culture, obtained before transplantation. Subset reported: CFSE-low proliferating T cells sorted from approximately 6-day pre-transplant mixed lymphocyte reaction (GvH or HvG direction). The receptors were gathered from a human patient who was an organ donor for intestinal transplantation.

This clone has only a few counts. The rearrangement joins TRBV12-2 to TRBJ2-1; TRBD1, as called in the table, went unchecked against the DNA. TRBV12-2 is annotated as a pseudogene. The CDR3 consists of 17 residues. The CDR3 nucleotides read TGTGCAAGTCGCTTGAGTGGGCCTTATAGCTCCTACAATGAGCAGTTCTTC. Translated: CASRLSGPYSSYNEQFF.

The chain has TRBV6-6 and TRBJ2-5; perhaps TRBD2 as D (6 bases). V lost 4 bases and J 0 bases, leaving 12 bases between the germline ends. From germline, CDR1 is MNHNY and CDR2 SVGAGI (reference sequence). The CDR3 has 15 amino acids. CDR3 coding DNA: TGTGCCAGCAGTTTTGGTCGGGAGTACCAAGAGACCCAGTACTTC. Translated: CASSFGREYQETQYF.

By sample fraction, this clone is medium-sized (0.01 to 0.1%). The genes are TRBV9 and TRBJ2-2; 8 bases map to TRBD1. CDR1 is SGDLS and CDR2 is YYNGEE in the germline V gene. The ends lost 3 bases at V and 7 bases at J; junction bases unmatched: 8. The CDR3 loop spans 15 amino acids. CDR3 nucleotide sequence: TGTGCCAGCAGCGGGGAGACAGGGGCTATCGGGGAGCTGTTTTTT. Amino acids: CASSGETGAIGELFF.

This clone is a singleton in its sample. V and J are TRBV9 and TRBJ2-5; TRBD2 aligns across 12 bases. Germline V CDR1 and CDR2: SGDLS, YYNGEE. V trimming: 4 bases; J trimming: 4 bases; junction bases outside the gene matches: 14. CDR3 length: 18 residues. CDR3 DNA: TGTGCCAGCAGCCCAGACCCGACTAGCGGGAGATTTTTAGAGACCCAGTACTTC. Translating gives CASSPDPTSGRFLETQYF. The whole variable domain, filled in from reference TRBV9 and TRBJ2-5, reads DSGVTQTPKHLITATGQRVTLRCSPRSGDLSVYWYQQSLDQGLQFLIQYYNGEERAKGNILERFSAQQFPDLHSELNLSSLELGDSALYFCASSPDPTSGRFLETQYFGPGTRLLVL.

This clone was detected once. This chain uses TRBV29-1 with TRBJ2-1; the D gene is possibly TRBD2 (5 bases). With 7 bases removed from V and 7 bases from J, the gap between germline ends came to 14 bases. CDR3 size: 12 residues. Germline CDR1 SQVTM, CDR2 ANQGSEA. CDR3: CSGRGRKNEQFF. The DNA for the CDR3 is TGCAGCGGCAGAGGGCGGAAAAATGAGCAGTTCTTC.

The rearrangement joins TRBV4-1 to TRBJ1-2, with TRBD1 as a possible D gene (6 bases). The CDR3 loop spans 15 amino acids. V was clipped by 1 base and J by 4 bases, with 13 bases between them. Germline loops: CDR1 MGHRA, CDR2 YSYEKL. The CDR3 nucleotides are TGCGCCAGCAGCCAAGTTTCGGGAGGGGGCTATGGCTACACCTTC. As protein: CASSQVSGGGYGYTF.

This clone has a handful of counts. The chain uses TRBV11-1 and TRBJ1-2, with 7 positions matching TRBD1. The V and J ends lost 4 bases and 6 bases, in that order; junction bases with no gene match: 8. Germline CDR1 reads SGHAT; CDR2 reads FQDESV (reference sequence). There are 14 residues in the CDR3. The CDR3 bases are TGTGCCAGCAGCTCGACAGGGTACGTGGATGGCTACACCTTC. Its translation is CASSSTGYVDGYTF.

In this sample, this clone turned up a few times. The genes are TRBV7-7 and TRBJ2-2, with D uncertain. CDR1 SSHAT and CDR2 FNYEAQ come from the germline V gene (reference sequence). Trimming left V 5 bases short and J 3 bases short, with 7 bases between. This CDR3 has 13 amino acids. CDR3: CASSSDYTGELFF. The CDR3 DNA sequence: TGTGCCAGCAGCAGCGACTACACCGGGGAGCTGTTTTTT.

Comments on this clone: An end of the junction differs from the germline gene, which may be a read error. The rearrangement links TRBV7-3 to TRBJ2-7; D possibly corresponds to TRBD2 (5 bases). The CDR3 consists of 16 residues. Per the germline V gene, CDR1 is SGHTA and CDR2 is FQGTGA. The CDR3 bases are TGCGCCAGCAGCCAAGATCGGATTACGACTACCTACGAGCAGTACTTC. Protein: CASSQDRITTTYEQYF.

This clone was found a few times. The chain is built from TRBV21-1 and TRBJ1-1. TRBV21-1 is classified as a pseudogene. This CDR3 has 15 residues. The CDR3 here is CASGWGLEGGTEAFF. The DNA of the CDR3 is TGTGCCAGCGGGTGGGGTTTAGAGGGAGGGACTGAAGCTTTCTTT.

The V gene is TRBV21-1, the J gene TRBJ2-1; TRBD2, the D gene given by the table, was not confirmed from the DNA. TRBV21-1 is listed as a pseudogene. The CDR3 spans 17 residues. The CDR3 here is CASSKGSGLTRVSEQFF. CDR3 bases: TGTGCCAGCAGCAAAGGTAGCGGCCTAACTAGGGTCAGTGAGCAGTTCTTC.

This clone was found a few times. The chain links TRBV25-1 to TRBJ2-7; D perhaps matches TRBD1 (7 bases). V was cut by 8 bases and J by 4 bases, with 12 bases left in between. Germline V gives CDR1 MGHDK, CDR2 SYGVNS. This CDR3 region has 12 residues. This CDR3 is CASPQGGYEQYF. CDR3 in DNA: TGTGCCAGCCCTCAGGGGGGTTACGAGCAGTACTTC.

The CDR3 coding sequence is TGTGCCAGCAGCAAATCCCGACTAGCGGTGTACAATGAGCAGTTCTTC. Its protein is CASSKSRLAVYNEQFF. The chain has TRBV21-1 and TRBJ2-1; no DNA check was done on the table's D call, TRBD2. TRBV21-1 corresponds to a pseudogene. CDR3 size: 16 residues.

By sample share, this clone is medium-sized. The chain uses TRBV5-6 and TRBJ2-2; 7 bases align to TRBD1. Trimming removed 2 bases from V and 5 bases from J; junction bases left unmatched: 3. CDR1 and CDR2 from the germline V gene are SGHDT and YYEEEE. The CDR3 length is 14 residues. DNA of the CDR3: TGTGCCAGCAGCTTTAACAGGGGTACCGGGGAGCTGTTTTTT. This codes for CASSFNRGTGELFF.

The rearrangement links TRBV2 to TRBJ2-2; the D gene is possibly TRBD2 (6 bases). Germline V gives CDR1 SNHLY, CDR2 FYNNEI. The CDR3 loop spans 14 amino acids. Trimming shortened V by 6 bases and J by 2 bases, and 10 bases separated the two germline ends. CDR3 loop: CASRTGLNTGELFF. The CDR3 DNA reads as TGTGCCAGCAGGACGGGACTCAACACCGGGGAGCTGTTTTTT.

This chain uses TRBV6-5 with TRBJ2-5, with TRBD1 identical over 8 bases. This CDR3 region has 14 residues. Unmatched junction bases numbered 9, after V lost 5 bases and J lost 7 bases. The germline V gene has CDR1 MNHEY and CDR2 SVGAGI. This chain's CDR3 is CASSKYRGFGTQYF. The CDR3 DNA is TGTGCCAGCAGTAAATACAGGGGGTTTGGGACCCAGTACTTC.

CDR3 sequence: CASSSYPNRGIFGYTF. The CDR3, as DNA: TGTGCCAGCAGCTCATACCCAAACAGGGGAATTTTTGGCTACACCTTC. V gene TRBV11-2 combines with J gene TRBJ1-2; TRBD1 agrees at 7 bases. Per the germline V gene, CDR1 is SGHAT and CDR2 is FQNNGV. The CDR3 sequence is 16 residues long. V was pared by 4 bases and J by 7 bases, with 15 bases of the junction left unmatched. The full variable domain, completed using reference TRBV11-2 and TRBJ1-2, is EAGVAQSPRYKIIEKRQSVAFWCNPISGHATLYWYQQILGQGPKLLIQFQNNGVVDDSQLPKDRFSAERLKGVDSTLKIQPAKLEDSAVYLCASSSYPNRGIFGYTFGSGTRLTVV.

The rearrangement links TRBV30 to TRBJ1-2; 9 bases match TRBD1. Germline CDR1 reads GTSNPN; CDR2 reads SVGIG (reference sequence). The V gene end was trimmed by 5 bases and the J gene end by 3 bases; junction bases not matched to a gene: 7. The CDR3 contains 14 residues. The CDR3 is CAWEPGQGDYGYTF. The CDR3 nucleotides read TGTGCCTGGGAGCCGGGACAGGGAGACTATGGCTACACCTTC.

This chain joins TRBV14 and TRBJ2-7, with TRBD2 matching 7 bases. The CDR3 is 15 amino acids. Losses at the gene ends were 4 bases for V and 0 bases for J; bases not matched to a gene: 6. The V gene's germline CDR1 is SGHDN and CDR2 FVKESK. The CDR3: CASSPSAGDSYEQYF. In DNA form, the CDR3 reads TGTGCCAGCAGCCCCTCGGCGGGGGACTCCTACGAGCAGTACTTC.

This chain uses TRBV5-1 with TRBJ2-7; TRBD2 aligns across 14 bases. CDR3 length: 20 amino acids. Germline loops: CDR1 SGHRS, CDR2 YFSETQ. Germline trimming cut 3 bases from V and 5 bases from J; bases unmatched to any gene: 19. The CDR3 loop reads CASSSPPGLAGVVVGHEQYF. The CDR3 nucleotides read TGCGCCAGCAGCTCGCCACCGGGACTAGCGGGAGTAGTGGTTGGCCACGAGCAGTACTTC.

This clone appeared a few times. The CDR3 is CASSPGQGGTEAFF. In DNA, the CDR3 is TGTGCCAGCAGTCCCGGACAGGGCGGCACTGAAGCTTTCTTT. V and J are TRBV6-1 and TRBJ1-1; 8 nucleotides line up with TRBD1. This CDR3 contains 14 residues. V dropped 5 bases and J dropped 4; count of bases not matched to a gene: 6. CDR1 and CDR2 from the germline V gene are MNHNS and SASEGT.

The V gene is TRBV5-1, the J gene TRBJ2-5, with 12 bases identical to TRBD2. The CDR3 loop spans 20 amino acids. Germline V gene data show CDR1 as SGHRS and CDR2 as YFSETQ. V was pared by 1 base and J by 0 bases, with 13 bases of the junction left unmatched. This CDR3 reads CASSLIELTSGGLYQETQYF. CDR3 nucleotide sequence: TGCGCCAGCAGCTTGATTGAGTTGACTAGCGGGGGACTATACCAAGAGACCCAGTACTTC. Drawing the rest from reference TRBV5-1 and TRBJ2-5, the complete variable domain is KAGVTQTPRYLIKTRGQQVTLSCSPISGHRSVSWYQQTPGQGLQFLFEYFSETQRNKGNFPGRFSGRQFSNSRSEMNVSTLELGDSALYLCASSLIELTSGGLYQETQYFGPGTRLLVL.